A single sample gave rise to the 26 T cell receptor beta chains below, sequenced in a study of blood T cell repertoires in COVID-19. Profiled with immunoSEQ multiplex PCR; TCRdb holds only in-frame clones, not every one. The sample has fewer than 30,000 clones, around 72% seen once. Sequences were obtained from peripheral blood. These TCRs come from a boy aged 2-15 years with active or convalescent COVID-19.

The J gene is TRBJ2-3, the V gene TRBV3-1 (or the pseudogene TRBV3-2); 7 bases fit TRBD1. This CDR3 spans 16 amino acids. V shed 0 bases, J shed 0 bases, and the junction held 3 bases outside the gene matches. Germline CDR1 reads LGHDT; CDR2 reads YNNKEL (reference sequence). CDR3 DNA: TGTGCCAGCAGCCAAGATTGGGGACAGAGCACAGATACGCAGTATTTT. Translation gives CASSQDWGQSTDTQYF.

This chain uses TRBV6-1 with TRBJ2-3; 9 bases map to TRBD2. Per the germline V gene, CDR1 is MNHNS and CDR2 is SASEGT. V was clipped by 1 base and J by 2 bases; unmatched bases: 1. The CDR3 is made up of 15 amino acids. The CDR3 region has the DNA TGTGCCAGCAGTGAAGGGACTAGCGCCACAGATACGCAGTATTTT. The encoded protein is CASSEGTSATDTQYF.

The genes are TRBV6-2 or TRBV6-3 and TRBJ1-2; D not resolved. V shed 2 bases and J shed 8 bases, with 18 bases lying between them. In germline, CDR1 is MNHEY, CDR2 SVGEGT. The CDR3 contains 15 residues. Written as DNA, the CDR3 is TGTGCCAGCAGTTACGGAGGGTCTGGAATCGGCGGCTACACCTTC. It specifies CASSYGGSGIGGYTF.

V and J are TRBV18 and TRBJ1-2, with a tentative D call TRBD1 (5 bases). Germline CDR1 is KGHSH and CDR2 is LQKENI. The V and J ends lost 2 bases and 8 bases respectively, with 9 bases between them. CDR3 length: 12 residues. Here the CDR3 DNA reads TGTGCCAGCTCACCAACAGGTCCCGGCTACACCTTC. It is translated as CASSPTGPGYTF.

This clone occurred once. This chain connects TRBV11-2 to TRBJ2-6; D might be TRBD1 (5 bases). Germline lookup yields CDR1 SGHAT and CDR2 FQNNGV. CDR3 size: 17 residues. V was cut by 2 bases and J by 0 bases, with 11 bases left in between. The CDR3 is CASSLRGHSSGANVLTF. The DNA for the CDR3 is TGTGCCAGCAGCTTAAGGGGTCACAGCTCTGGGGCCAACGTCCTGACTTTC.

The chain recombines TRBV20-1 with TRBJ1-1; D call uncertain. CDR3 length equals 11 residues. CDR1 and CDR2 from the germline V gene are DFQATT and SNEGSKA (reference sequence). The CDR3 region is CSPEGNTEAFF. CDR3 DNA: TGCAGCCCTGAGGGGAACACTGAAGCTTTCTTT.

V is TRBV5-1 and J is TRBJ1-4; 7 nucleotides match TRBD1. With V trimmed by 1 base and J by 7 bases, 4 bases remained unmatched. From germline, CDR1 is SGHRS and CDR2 YFSETQ. CDR3 length: 14 residues. The DNA for the CDR3 is TGCGCCAGCAGCTTGCAAGGGGGCCGTGAAAAACTGTTTTTT. It yields the protein CASSLQGGREKLFF.

This clone was observed at least ten times. The rearrangement links TRBV6-5 to TRBJ2-7, with TRBD2 identical over 7 bases. V trimming: 3 bases; J trimming: 3 bases; junction bases outside the gene matches: 8. Germline lookup yields CDR1 MNHEY and CDR2 SVGAGI. The CDR3 is 15 amino acids. CDR3 protein: CASSYKSGDRYEQYF. Written as DNA, the CDR3 is TGTGCCAGCAGTTATAAAAGCGGGGACCGCTACGAGCAGTACTTC.

The rearrangement links TRBV30 to TRBJ1-5, with 10 bases fitting TRBD1. The CDR3 is 15 residues long. Germline trimming cut 4 bases from V and 1 base from J; bases unmatched to any gene: 4. Germline V lookup: CDR1 GTSNPN, CDR2 SVGIG (reference sequence). The CDR3 DNA follows: TGTGCCTGGAAGACAGGGGGCTCGAGCAATCAGCCCCAGCATTTT. Translation gives CAWKTGGSSNQPQHF.

This clone was detected only once. The J gene is TRBJ1-2, the V gene TRBV24-1; D possibly corresponds to TRBD1 (6 bases). Germline V CDR1 and CDR2: KGHDR, SFDVKD. Trimming left V 2 bases short and J 5 bases short, with 17 bases between. CDR3 length: 16 amino acids. The CDR3 DNA sequence: TGTGCCACCAGTGATTCTGACAGGACCAAAGGTTATGGCTACACCTTC. It encodes CATSDSDRTKGYGYTF.

The J gene is TRBJ2-1, the V gene TRBV3-1 (or the pseudogene TRBV3-2); D is uncertain. Trimming stripped 1 base from V and 4 bases from J, with 2 bases between. The CDR3 has 12 residues. The germline V gene encodes CDR1 LGHDT and CDR2 YNNKEL (reference sequence). Written as DNA, the CDR3 is TGTGCCAGCAGCCAAGTATACAATGAGCAGTTCTTC. Its protein product is CASSQVYNEQFF.

This rearrangement joins TRBV11-2 to TRBJ1-2; D ambiguous. The germline V gene has CDR1 SGHAT and CDR2 FQNNGV. The CDR3 length is 17 residues. V was clipped by 2 bases and J by 6 bases, with 22 bases between them. The DNA for the CDR3 is TGTGCCAGCAGCTTATTGAACTCCCCCAGGAAGAAGAATGGCTACACCTTC. Amino acids: CASSLLNSPRKKNGYTF.

Comment on this clone: A read error may account for a junction end that differs from germline. This chain uses TRBV28 with TRBJ1-5; D unclear. From germline, CDR1 is MDHEN and CDR2 SYDVKM. The CDR3 runs 15 residues. The CDR3 loop reads CASSSGVEGNQPQHF. In DNA, the CDR3 is TGTGCCAGCAGCTCCGGGGTGGAGGGCAACCAGCCCCAGCATTTT.

The chain couples TRBV2 to TRBJ2-2; D perhaps matches TRBD1 (5 bases). The CDR3 is made up of 15 amino acids. Trimming shortened V by 4 bases and J by 2 bases, and 11 bases separated the two germline ends. CDR1 and CDR2 from the germline V gene are SNHLY and FYNNEI. The CDR3: CASSVRTTNTGELFF. The CDR3 nucleotides read TGTGCCAGCAGTGTTCGGACAACAAACACCGGGGAGCTGTTTTTT. The full variable domain, its missing parts supplied by reference TRBV2 and TRBJ2-2, is EPEVTQTPSHQVTQMGQEVILRCVPISNHLYFYWYRQILGQKVEFLVSFYNNEISEKSEIFDDQFSVERPDGSNFTLKIRSTKLEDSAMYFCASSVRTTNTGELFFGEGSRLTVL.

V gene TRBV6-8 combines with J gene TRBJ1-2; D may be TRBD1 (6 bases). V was trimmed by 5 bases and J by 4 bases, leaving 17 bases between them. CDR3 length: 15 residues. Per the germline V gene, CDR1 is MNHGY and CDR2 is SAAAGT. The CDR3 region is CASSTTPTGIYGYTF. As DNA, the CDR3 is TGTGCCAGCAGTACCACCCCGACAGGCATCTATGGCTACACCTTC.

The chain couples TRBV5-4 to TRBJ2-6; no firm D call. V gave up 1 base and J gave up 1 base, with 9 bases separating them. The germline CDR1 and CDR2 sequences are SGHNT and YYREEE (reference sequence). The CDR3 runs 16 residues. The DNA of the CDR3 is TGTGCCAGCAGCTTGCGTGGCACGTCTGGGGCCAACGTCCTGACTTTC. Protein: CASSLRGTSGANVLTF.

This clone was recorded only once. The chain uses TRBV7-3 and TRBJ2-1, with TRBD2 matching over 7 bases. From germline, CDR1 is SGHTA and CDR2 FQGTGA. The CDR3 runs 16 residues. After removal of 2 bases from V and 7 bases from J, the junction contained 11 bases not matched to a gene. The CDR3 DNA sequence: TGTGCCAGCAGCTTATACCCCCTGGGAGGGATGAATGAGCAGTTCTTC. Protein sequence: CASSLYPLGGMNEQFF.

The chain carries TRBV7-9 and TRBJ1-2, with 7 bases matching TRBD1. The trim removed 5 bases at V and 8 bases at J, leaving 8 bases unmatched. Germline loops: CDR1 SEHNR, CDR2 FQNEAQ (reference sequence). CDR3 length: 13 residues. The CDR3 bases are TGTGCCAGCAGCGAAGACGGGGACAGAGGCTACACCTTC. Its protein is CASSEDGDRGYTF.

The chain joins TRBV28 to TRBJ1-2; 8 nucleotides match TRBD1. There are 14 residues in the CDR3. V was pared by 3 bases and J by 2 bases, with 2 bases of the junction left unmatched. The germline V gene has CDR1 MDHEN and CDR2 SYDVKM. CDR3 sequence reads: CASSFRQGNYGYTF. The CDR3 coding sequence is TGTGCCAGCAGTTTCCGACAGGGGAACTATGGCTACACCTTC.

The chain recombines TRBV11-2 with TRBJ2-1, with 7 bases identical to TRBD2. The length of the CDR3 is 15 residues. Germline assignment: CDR1 SGHAT and CDR2 FQNNGV. Germline trimming cut 2 bases from V and 6 bases from J; bases unmatched to any gene: 7. The DNA for the CDR3 is TGTGCCAGCAGCTTACGCGGGAGTATTGTCAATGAGCAGTTCTTC. The encoded protein is CASSLRGSIVNEQFF.

The chain combines TRBV6-5 with TRBJ2-7; the D gene is possibly TRBD2 (6 bases). Germline V gives CDR1 MNHEY, CDR2 SVGAGI. The CDR3 contains 13 residues. The ends were cut back, 8 bases at V and 7 bases at J, with 18 bases in the middle. CDR3 sequence (DNA): TGTGCCAGCTCCACGGGGGTGGTTAGGGAGCAGTACTTC. Translation gives CASSTGVVREQYF.

This clone was counted between two and nine times. Other DNA sequences in the same sample also yield this CDR3. The genes are TRBV6-2 or TRBV6-3 and TRBJ1-5; D might be TRBD1 (6 bases). The length of the CDR3 is 15 residues. The V gene lost 2 bases and the J gene lost 2 bases, with 10 bases spanning the gap. The germline gives CDR1 MNHEY, CDR2 SVGEGT. The chain's CDR3 is CASSYGGAGNQPQHF. The DNA for the CDR3 is TGTGCCAGCAGTTACGGGGGCGCGGGCAATCAGCCCCAGCATTTT.

The rearrangement joins TRBV2 to TRBJ1-1; weak D call: TRBD1 (5 bases). The V and J ends lost 8 bases and 2 bases respectively, with 12 bases between them. Germline CDR1 and CDR2: SNHLY and FYNNEI. This CDR3 comprises 13 residues. The CDR3: CASGGTVNTEAFF. As DNA, the CDR3 is TGTGCCAGCGGGGGGACGGTCAACACTGAAGCTTTCTTT. Full variable domain (remainder filled in from reference TRBV2 and TRBJ1-1): EPEVTQTPSHQVTQMGQEVILRCVPISNHLYFYWYRQILGQKVEFLVSFYNNEISEKSEIFDDQFSVERPDGSNFTLKIRSTKLEDSAMYFCASGGTVNTEAFFGQGTRLTVV.

The V and J genes are TRBV27 and TRBJ2-7; D might be TRBD2 (7 bases). V gave up 4 bases and J gave up 5 bases, with 12 bases separating them. The CDR3 loop spans 13 amino acids. Looked up from germline, CDR1 is MNHEY and CDR2 is SMNVEV (reference sequence). The CDR3 is CASSWSRGHEQYF. CDR3 DNA: TGTGCCAGCAGTTGGTCGCGGGGGCACGAGCAGTACTTC.

This chain's CDR3 is CAWSARGGGYEKLFF. The CDR3 region has the DNA TGTGCCTGGAGTGCGCGTGGGGGGGGGTATGAAAAACTGTTTTTT. The chain links TRBV30 to TRBJ1-4, with D maybe TRBD1 (5 bases). CDR3 size: 15 residues. Germline CDR1 is GTSNPN and CDR2 is SVGIG (reference sequence). V gave up 1 base and J gave up 6 bases, with 15 bases separating them.

Here the CDR3 reads CASSPGGSTDTQYF. CDR3 nucleotide sequence: TGTGCCAGCAGCCCGGGGGGTAGCACAGATACGCAGTATTTT. The rearrangement uses TRBV7-9 and TRBJ2-3; 7 bases align to TRBD2. Trimming took 5 bases from V and 0 from J; bases not matched to a gene: 2. The germline gives CDR1 SEHNR, CDR2 FQNEAQ (reference sequence). There are 14 residues in the CDR3. Full variable domain (rest looked up from reference TRBV7-9 and TRBJ2-3): DTGVSQNPRHKITKRGQNVTFRCDPISEHNRLYWYRQTLGQGPEFLTYFQNEAQLEKSRLLSDRFSAERPKGSFSTLEIQRTEQGDSAMYLCASSPGGSTDTQYFGPGTRLTVL.